The present entry profiles one T cell receptor (beta chain) with its context. Its antigen remains unidentified. Authors of the study amplified TCR beta CDR3 regions from RNA transcripts. The HTBI primer set drove a first-round RT-PCR of the TCR CDR3. TCRdb analysed the multiplex PCR reads with MiXCR anew, one entry per CDR3 protein. The sample carries hundreds of thousands of distinct CDR3 sequences, around 15% recorded once. This record belongs to a study of T cells in Graves' hyperthyroidism and ophthalmopathy. Findings and limits, study-wide: Ophthalmopathy was model-predicted a median around 6.1 months pre-onset. Among thyroid clonotypes expanded above 0.001, most also appeared in blood.

For Graves' hyperthyroidism to be stable, ophthalmopathy could not progress within 18 months. Diagnoses rested on clinical symptoms, serum thyroxine and TRAb, thyroid ultrasound and orbital computed tomography. Germline CDR1 and CDR2: DFQATT and SNEGSKA (reference sequence). This CDR3 region has 13 residues. Trimming cost V 6 bases and J 4 bases, with 16 bases left between them. The receptor comes from a woman aged 25 to 39 with Graves' hyperthyroidism. The chain combines TRBV20-1 with TRBJ2-7, with D possibly being TRBD1 (6 bases). The specimen sequenced was blood. The CDR3 DNA sequence: TGCAGTGCCTCCAGACAGGATTATTACGAGCAGTACTTC. Its protein is CSASRQDYYEQYF.